The rows below give T cell receptor beta chains drawn from one sample of a study of T cells in Graves' hyperthyroidism and ophthalmopathy. TCRdb recomputed calls from the multiplex PCR reads with MiXCR, one row per CDR3 protein. This table holds about 300,000 distinct CDR3 sequences, 25% to 30% found once. Input material: blood. Every receptor here comes from a man aged 40-55 years with Graves' hyperthyroidism that later progressed to Graves' ophthalmopathy. Both conserved end residues are part of each CDR3. The D gene is left open where the match is weak. The listing skips clone size in some rows; elsewhere it reads once, few, many or a size class.

V	D	size	J	CDR3	DNA
TRBV2	TRBD1	once	TRBJ1-2	CASSEAGGPGYTF	TGTGCCAGCAGTGAGGCAGGGGGCCCTGGCTACACCTTC
TRBV30	-	many	TRBJ2-2	CAWSVLTGELFF	TGTGCCTGGAGTGTACTTACCGGGGAGCTGTTTTTT
TRBV5-1	-	many	TRBJ2-5	CASSVGTQETQYF	TGCGCCAGCAGCGTGGGAACCCAAGAGACCCAGTACTTC
TRBV12-3/TRBV12-4	-	-	TRBJ1-1	CASRPRGEWNTEAFF	TGTGCCAGCAGACCCCGCGGGGAATGGAACACTGAAGCTTTCTTT
TRBV12-3/TRBV12-4	-	-	TRBJ1-1	CASSLAGPEAFF	TGTGCCAGCAGTTTAGCGGGTCCTGAAGCTTTCTTT
TRBV20-1	TRBD2	few	TRBJ2-7	CSAREGLVGEQYF	TGCAGTGCTAGAGAGGGACTAGTCGGCGAGCAGTACTTC
TRBV7-9	-	-	TRBJ1-1	CASSLSTKDAFF	TGTGCCAGCAGCTTATCAACTAAGGACGCTTTCTTT
TRBV12-3/TRBV12-4	-	-	TRBJ1-2	CASSPGIGYTF	TGTGCCAGCAGTCCCGGGATAGGCTACACCTTC
TRBV28	-	many	TRBJ1-5	CASSLLAQPQHF	TGTGCCAGCAGTTTACTGGCCCAGCCCCAGCATTTT
TRBV6-2/TRBV6-3	-	-	TRBJ2-7	CASSYSQGYSYEQYF	TGCGCCAGCAGTTACTCGCAGGGCTACTCCTACGAGCAGTACTTC
TRBV6-5	-	many	TRBJ1-2	CASSHSNYGYTF	TGTGCCAGCAGTCATTCTAACTATGGCTACACCTTC
TRBV5-1	-	many	TRBJ2-5	CASSLGSREETQYF	TGCGCCAGCAGCTTGGGGTCGAGGGAAGAGACCCAGTACTTC
TRBV28	-	-	TRBJ2-2	CASSSTVLLLLNTGELFF	TGTGCCAGCAGTTCGACAGTTCTCCTACTCCTGAACACCGGGGAGCTGTTTTTT
TRBV27	TRBD1	many	TRBJ2-7	CASRGQGSGYEQYF	TGTGCCAGCAGAGGACAGGGGAGCGGGTACGAGCAGTACTTC
TRBV25-1	-	-	TRBJ1-2	CASSETVANYGYTF	TGTGCCAGCAGTGAAACGGTCGCTAACTATGGCTACACCTTC
TRBV6-1	-	-	TRBJ1-2	CASSEAAWGGRGYGYTF	TGTGCCAGCAGTGAAGCGGCTTGGGGGGGGCGCGGCTATGGCTACACCTTC
TRBV9	-	many	TRBJ1-3	CASSVASPGSSGNTIYF	TGTGCCAGCAGCGTAGCCTCCCCGGGTAGCTCTGGAAACACCATATATTTT
TRBV6-5	-	many	TRBJ1-2	CASSSSGTEYGYTF	TGTGCCAGCAGTTCTTCCGGGACCGAGTATGGCTACACCTTC
TRBV6-5	-	many	TRBJ2-7	CASSYSRGLSYEQYF	TGTGCCAGCAGTTACTCCAGGGGCCTCTCCTACGAGCAGTACTTC
TRBV3-1	-	many	TRBJ1-2	CASSQAGYSGGYTF	TGTGCCAGCAGCCAGGCGGGGTACAGCGGCGGCTACACCTTC
TRBV12-3/TRBV12-4	-	many	TRBJ1-5	CASNFSGENQPQHF	TGTGCCAGCAATTTCTCGGGGGAAAATCAGCCCCAGCATTTT
TRBV6-2/TRBV6-3	-	few	TRBJ1-5	CASSTDRAWDQPQHF	TGTGCCAGCAGTACTGACAGAGCCTGGGATCAGCCCCAGCATTTT
TRBV27	-	once	TRBJ2-7	CASSYRLVSLRSYEQYF	TGTGCCAGCAGTTACCGACTAGTCTCTCTCCGGTCCTACGAGCAGTACTTC
TRBV27	-	-	TRBJ1-1	CASRWDSEGEAFF	TGTGCCAGCAGGTGGGACTCTGAGGGGGAAGCTTTCTTT
TRBV5-1	TRBD1	many	TRBJ2-4	CASSSTQGAIQYF	TGCGCCAGCAGCTCAACCCAGGGGGCCATTCAGTACTTC